This T cell receptor beta chain was captured in a study of blood T cell repertoires in COVID-19. About the study: Samples representing acute and convalescent COVID-19 were sourced from the United States, Italy and Spain. T cells, B-cell-depleted T cells, or PBMCs provided the cDNA or gDNA that served as material.

Original analysis: Nucleated cell number was recorded as an estimate derived from reference gene primer amplification. Clones were read by immunoSEQ multiplex PCR, and TCRdb kept only the in-frame ones, dropping some. V and J calls and clone size come straight from that table; D and trimming were deduced from the DNA. The sample records about 270,000 clones, around nine tenths being singletons. The V end lost 1 base, the J end lost 2 bases, and 8 bases lay between the germline ends. There are 14 residues in the CDR3. Per the germline V gene, CDR1 is SGHRS and CDR2 is YFSETQ. The chain joins TRBV5-1 to TRBJ2-3, with D possibly TRBD2 on 5 matching bases. Sequences were obtained from peripheral blood. This TCR was sampled from a man between 35 and 55 years old with active or convalescent COVID-19. CDR3 DNA sequence: TGCGCCAGCAGCTTGAACGGGATCACAGATACGCAGTATTTT. Translation: CASSLNGITDTQYF. The full variable domain, with the rest looked up from reference TRBV5-1 and TRBJ2-3, is KAGVTQTPRYLIKTRGQQVTLSCSPISGHRSVSWYQQTPGQGLQFLFEYFSETQRNKGNFPGRFSGRQFSNSRSEMNVSTLELGDSALYLCASSLNGITDTQYFGPGTRLTVL.